The 18 T cell receptor beta chains reported below all come from one sample, sequenced in a study of T cells in Graves' hyperthyroidism and ophthalmopathy (dated by TCRdb to about 2019). Library preparation employed multiplex PCR. Data came from an Illumina HiSeq 2000. Amplification of TCR beta CDR3 regions was carried out from RNA transcripts. For the first round of RT-PCR on the TCR CDR3, the HTBI primer set was used together with the Qiagen OneStep RT-PCR kit. TCRdb trimmed the raw reads at Q25, called clones with MiXCR and kept productive beta chains. Duplicate CDR3 protein sequences are folded into a single record with the most common DNA and genes. The table for this sample lists around 700,000 distinct CDR3 sequences; about a third of them were counted only once. Together, the top ten hold around 29% of the sample. Sequencing input: blood. The receptors were sampled from a woman aged 40 to 49 with Graves' hyperthyroidism.

Details on this clonotype: A clone one base away is much larger, so this may be a read error. The gene calls are TRBV9 and TRBJ1-2; the D is unclear. This CDR3 is 15 amino acids long. Per germline, CDR1 SGDLS and CDR2 YYNGEE. The CDR3 coding sequence is TGTACCAGCAGCTTAGGGTCAGGAGGGTTTGATGGCTACACCTTC. Its translation: CTSSLGSGGFDGYTF.

Note on this clonotype: Relative to the germline gene, one junction end is altered; a read error may explain this. This chain links TRBV10-3 with TRBJ1-1; D gene unclear. CDR1 and CDR2 from the germline V gene are ENHRY and SYGVKD. The CDR3 consists of 20 residues. The CDR3 nucleotides read TGTGCCAGCAGTGAAAAGGGAGTAACGAGGGAACCTTGGATGAACACTGAAGCTTTCTTT. Its protein is CASSEKGVTREPWMNTEAFF.

This clonotype appeared a few times. V and J are TRBV20-1 and TRBJ2-5, with 14 bases identical to TRBD2. Germline V gene lookup returns CDR1 DFQATT and CDR2 SNEGSKA (reference sequence). The CDR3 is 14 amino acids. Germline trimming cut 6 bases from V and 7 bases from J; bases unmatched to any gene: 7. CDR3 DNA: TGCAGTGCGCCGACTAGCGGGGGGGGGGCGACCCAGTACTTC. Protein: CSAPTSGGGATQYF.

This clonotype was recorded many times. V usage is TRBV25-1 and J usage is TRBJ2-7; 8 bases match TRBD2. Germline V lookup: CDR1 MGHDK, CDR2 SYGVNS. The CDR3 covers 14 residues. V lost 6 bases to trimming and J lost 4 bases; unmatched junction nucleotides: 8. The CDR3 DNA is TGTGCCAGCAGGGGAGCGGGAGTCTGGTACGAGCAGTACTTC. Its translation: CASRGAGVWYEQYF.

This clonotype was seen more than once but under ten times. The CDR3 region has the DNA TGTGCCAGCAGTCCGCCCGACAGGGGAGGCAATCAGCCCCAGCATTTT. Protein: CASSPPDRGGNQPQHF. This chain uses TRBV14 with TRBJ1-5; 8 bases fit TRBD1. Trimming removed 6 bases from V and 2 bases from J; junction bases left unmatched: 9. CDR3 length: 16 amino acids. CDR1 and CDR2 from the germline V gene are SGHDN and FVKESK.

The chain couples TRBV6-5 to TRBJ2-7; the D call may be TRBD1 or TRBD2 (5 bases each). Germline V gene lookup returns CDR1 MNHEY and CDR2 SVGAGI. Trimming stripped 7 bases from V and 2 bases from J, with 9 bases between. The CDR3 has 12 residues. In nucleotides, the CDR3 is TGTGCCAGCAAGGGACGGACCTACGAGCAGTACTTC. Translation gives CASKGRTYEQYF.

The chain couples TRBV4-1 to TRBJ2-5; tentatively, D is TRBD2 (5 bases). CDR3 length: 14 amino acids. With 3 bases removed from V and 5 bases from J, the gap between germline ends came to 13 bases. Germline V gives CDR1 MGHRA, CDR2 YSYEKL. CDR3 bases: TGCGCCAGCAGCCAGGAAAGGGAGCGTGAGACCCAGTACTTC. Translated, it gives CASSQERERETQYF.

This clonotype was recorded a few times. The rearrangement uses TRBV12-3 or TRBV12-4 and TRBJ2-7; 11 nucleotides line up with TRBD1. The CDR3 length is 16 residues. J gave up 3 bases and V 7 bases, and 11 bases lay outside the gene matches. The CDR3 DNA follows: TGTGCCAGCATGCCGGGACAGGGGGTGGGAAACTACGAGCAGTACTTC. Protein: CASMPGQGVGNYEQYF.

This chain uses TRBV2 with TRBJ1-1, with D unclear. V was trimmed by 6 bases and J by 0 bases, leaving 14 bases between them. In germline, CDR1 is SNHLY, CDR2 FYNNEI. CDR3 length: 15 residues. CDR3 loop: CASSVETRMNTEAFF. CDR3 DNA: TGTGCCAGCAGCGTTGAAACTCGAATGAACACTGAAGCTTTCTTT.

As regards this clonotype: A much larger clone is a single base away; this may be a read error. The chain carries TRBV7-9 and TRBJ2-7; possible D gene TRBD2, 5 bases. Germline values: CDR1 SEHNR, CDR2 FQNEAQ (reference sequence). The CDR3 has 16 amino acids. In DNA, the CDR3 is TGTGCCAGCAGCCTAGCCGGCAGGATCCTTGGGGACGAGCAGTACTTC. Its translation is CASSLAGRILGDEQYF.

This clonotype was detected only a few times. The chain carries TRBV29-1 and TRBJ2-3, with D perhaps TRBD1 (5 bases). V lost 5 bases and J lost 4, with 10 bases in between. The CDR3 has 12 amino acids. CDR1 is SQVTM and CDR2 is ANQGSEA in the germline V gene. CDR3 bases: TGCAGCGTTCCAGGGATCGCAGATACGCAGTATTTT. It translates to CSVPGIADTQYF.

This clonotype has only a few counts. This chain connects TRBV12-3 or TRBV12-4 to TRBJ1-4; TRBD1 might be the D (5 bases). CDR3 length equals 16 residues. V was clipped by 1 base and J by 8 bases, with 17 bases between them. As DNA, the CDR3 is TGTGCCAGCAGTTTAGACCCACAGGCGAGAGGAGAAAAACTGTTTTTT. Amino acid sequence: CASSLDPQARGEKLFF.

Worth noting for this clonotype: With a much larger clone just one base away, this may be a read error. The chain carries TRBV9 and TRBJ1-2; D possibly corresponds to TRBD1 (5 bases). Germline V gene data show CDR1 as SGDLS and CDR2 as YYNGEE. There are 15 residues in the CDR3. The CDR3: CAGSVALGEIYGYTF. CDR3 nucleotides: TGTGCCGGCAGCGTAGCTCTGGGGGAAATATATGGCTACACCTTC.

This clonotype turned up a few times. The V and J genes are TRBV7-2 and TRBJ1-1, with TRBD1 as a possible D gene (5 bases). The V gene's germline CDR1 is SGHTA and CDR2 FQGNSA. V lost 3 bases and J 0 bases, leaving 11 bases between the germline ends. This CDR3 contains 15 residues. The DNA of the CDR3 is TGTGCCAGCAGCTTGATGGGACCTATGAACACTGAAGCTTTCTTT. This encodes CASSLMGPMNTEAFF.

This clonotype was observed at least ten times. The rearrangement uses TRBV11-2 and TRBJ2-7; perhaps TRBD2 as D (6 bases). V was pared by 0 bases and J by 6 bases, with 9 bases between. Germline V gene sequence: CDR1 SGHAT, CDR2 FQNNGV. This CDR3 region has 13 residues. The CDR3 region has the DNA TGTGCCAGCAGCTTAGAACCCGGGGGCGAGCAGTACTTC. This encodes CASSLEPGGEQYF.

The chain joins TRBV6-1 to TRBJ2-7; 12 bases are shared with TRBD1. Germline V gene data show CDR1 as MNHNS and CDR2 as SASEGT. The CDR3 runs to 15 residues. J lost 9 bases, V lost 5 bases, and 11 bases had no gene match. The CDR3 sequence is CASSTGTGGLSPQYF. The CDR3 nucleotides read TGTGCCAGCAGTACCGGGACAGGGGGCTTATCGCCGCAGTACTTC.

A remark on this clonotype: At one boundary the junction diverges from the germline segment, which might be a read error. This chain links TRBV10-1 with TRBJ2-5; 7 positions agree with TRBD2. Germline V gives CDR1 WNHNN, CDR2 SYGVQD (reference sequence). The length of the CDR3 is 15 residues. As DNA, the CDR3 is TGCACCAGCAGTGAGGCGGGGGTCGGAACGGAGACCCAGTACTTC. It translates to CTSSEAGVGTETQYF.

The J gene is TRBJ2-7, the V gene TRBV29-1, with 10 nucleotides matching TRBD1. Germline V lookup: CDR1 SQVTM, CDR2 ANQGSEA. V was clipped by 6 bases and J by 5 bases; unmatched bases: 1. CDR3 length: 11 residues. The CDR3, as DNA: TGCAGCGTGGGACAGGGGCACGAGCAGTACTTC. Translating it yields CSVGQGHEQYF.